This TCR beta chain was observed in a study of T cells after yellow fever vaccination. Study-wide context: EM, EMRA, CM and Tscm memory subsets were separated by sorting (using CD3, CD45RA, CCR7 and CD95).

Making TCR cDNA involved 5'RACE template switching, which added UMIs and a universal primer site. MiXCR, run by TCRdb on the 5' RACE reads, gives a single entry per CDR3 protein. The sample lists more than 25,000 distinct CDR3 sequences, 4% to 5% occurring once. Between the trimmed V and J ends, which lost 3 bases and 9 bases, there was a span of 8 bases. Per germline, CDR1 DFQATT and CDR2 SNEGSKA (reference sequence). The CDR3 has 11 residues. This clonotype has at least ten counts. Study-level points and caveats: The CD4 compartment and the CD8 compartment contained a small share of clonotypes in common. Boosting was followed by the reappearance of most primary-vaccination clones (approximately 97% CD4, about 90% CD8).

Sample: PBMCs, either bulk or a sorted T-cell subset (CD4+, CD8+, memory, or dextramer-sorted; not recorded which), taken on the day of the yellow fever booster vaccination. The chain carries TRBV20-1 and TRBJ2-2; possible D gene TRBD1, 6 bases. This TCR derives from a young man who received the YFV17D yellow fever vaccine. The CDR3 coding sequence is TGCAGTGCTAGTAGGGGGAGGGAGCTGTTTTTT. Its translation is CSASRGRELFF.